Listed below are T cell receptor beta chains from one sample, sequenced in a study of early T cells in non-severe SARS-CoV-2 infection. MiXCR, run by TCRdb on the 5' RACE reads, gives a single entry per CDR3 protein. The sample yields some 80,000 distinct CDR3 sequences, more than 9% seen once. The specimen was whole blood, collected at baseline. The source is an adult who was a healthcare worker with PCR-confirmed SARS-CoV-2 infection or an uninfected control (not recorded which). CDR3s include the opening cysteine and the closing phenylalanine or tryptophan. Each record gives: J gene, V gene, CDR3 protein.

j_gene: TRBJ1-1
v_gene: TRBV10-3
CDR3aa: CAISDVGANTEAFF

j_gene: TRBJ2-1
v_gene: TRBV7-3
CDR3aa: CASSSISGTSGRGNHEQFF

j_gene: TRBJ1-1
v_gene: TRBV12-3/TRBV12-4
CDR3aa: CASSLDGTADTEAFF

j_gene: TRBJ1-2
v_gene: TRBV19
CDR3aa: CASSIRGHPDGYTF

j_gene: TRBJ2-1
v_gene: TRBV28
CDR3aa: CASSTLLQGNEQFF

j_gene: TRBJ1-3
v_gene: TRBV5-1
CDR3aa: CASSLSTENTIYF

j_gene: TRBJ1-2
v_gene: TRBV5-8
CDR3aa: CASSYQTGLNYGYTF

j_gene: TRBJ1-5
v_gene: TRBV27
CDR3aa: CARWGKGYSNQPQHF

j_gene: TRBJ2-1
v_gene: TRBV3-1
CDR3aa: CASSQNYNEQFF

j_gene: TRBJ2-1
v_gene: TRBV5-4
CDR3aa: CASSLFAGTTYNEQFF

j_gene: TRBJ2-7
v_gene: TRBV6-1
CDR3aa: CASRHLGTGRVGLSYEQYF

j_gene: TRBJ1-4
v_gene: TRBV12-3/TRBV12-4
CDR3aa: CASSRTGRENEKLFF

j_gene: TRBJ2-1
v_gene: TRBV6-1
CDR3aa: CASSRGGGSKANEQFF

j_gene: TRBJ2-7
v_gene: TRBV20-1
CDR3aa: CSAVNSGRTIYEQYF

j_gene: TRBJ2-1
v_gene: TRBV7-6
CDR3aa: CASSLRPRTSGVEGEQFF

j_gene: TRBJ2-1
v_gene: TRBV2
CDR3aa: CATQTGSYNEQFF

j_gene: TRBJ2-5
v_gene: TRBV28
CDR3aa: CASSLRPYQETQYF

j_gene: TRBJ2-1
v_gene: TRBV24-1
CDR3aa: CATSGRTDNYNEQFF

j_gene: TRBJ2-2
v_gene: TRBV7-8
CDR3aa: CASSPNTSGELFF

j_gene: TRBJ2-1
v_gene: TRBV2
CDR3aa: CASKGGRSGRMDEQFF

j_gene: TRBJ2-4
v_gene: TRBV5-1
CDR3aa: CASSSVAGGAKNIQYF

j_gene: TRBJ1-1
v_gene: TRBV10-1
CDR3aa: CASSESKGTHPQAFF

j_gene: TRBJ2-3
v_gene: TRBV4-1
CDR3aa: CASSQVTGGSFTDTQYF

j_gene: TRBJ2-3
v_gene: TRBV29-1
CDR3aa: CSVGTGFGTDTQYF

j_gene: TRBJ2-7
v_gene: TRBV30
CDR3aa: CAWSTGTISYEQYF

j_gene: TRBJ2-3
v_gene: TRBV28
CDR3aa: CASSLQSGFLYTDTQYF

j_gene: TRBJ2-5
v_gene: TRBV11-2
CDR3aa: CASSSPRLGETQYF

j_gene: TRBJ2-1
v_gene: TRBV18
CDR3aa: CASSPLAGGRWEQFF

j_gene: TRBJ2-3
v_gene: TRBV6-5
CDR3aa: CASRPRASGRFTDTQYF

j_gene: TRBJ2-5
v_gene: TRBV5-5
CDR3aa: CASSLPLGYQETQYF

j_gene: TRBJ1-1
v_gene: TRBV3-1
CDR3aa: CASSQRGHTEAFF

j_gene: TRBJ1-2
v_gene: TRBV12-3/TRBV12-4
CDR3aa: CASSLDRNYGYTF

j_gene: TRBJ2-7
v_gene: TRBV30
CDR3aa: CAWAGTGRYEQYF

j_gene: TRBJ2-5
v_gene: TRBV5-4
CDR3aa: CAAGTLETQYF

j_gene: TRBJ1-5
v_gene: TRBV7-9
CDR3aa: CASSHDQDLRNQSQHF

j_gene: TRBJ2-5
v_gene: TRBV12-3/TRBV12-4
CDR3aa: CASSPQGTVETQYF

j_gene: TRBJ2-5
v_gene: TRBV7-9
CDR3aa: CASSTLDWPVETQYF

j_gene: TRBJ2-3
v_gene: TRBV11-1
CDR3aa: CASSPPGASTDTQYF

j_gene: TRBJ2-2
v_gene: TRBV30
CDR3aa: CAWRRGLAGVGELFF

j_gene: TRBJ2-1
v_gene: TRBV3-1
CDR3aa: CASSADRRNEQFF

j_gene: TRBJ2-3
v_gene: TRBV14
CDR3aa: CASNPRDWADTQYF

j_gene: TRBJ1-5
v_gene: TRBV6-1
CDR3aa: CASSVERLRPQHF

j_gene: TRBJ2-1
v_gene: TRBV20-1
CDR3aa: CSARDPGGGRDNEQFF

j_gene: TRBJ2-7
v_gene: TRBV9
CDR3aa: CASSVGETAGNEQYF

j_gene: TRBJ2-5
v_gene: TRBV3-1
CDR3aa: CASSQDNPAETQYF

j_gene: TRBJ1-2
v_gene: TRBV20-1
CDR3aa: CSATPDSYGYTF

j_gene: TRBJ1-2
v_gene: TRBV6-1
CDR3aa: CASSEYSYGYTF

j_gene: TRBJ2-5
v_gene: TRBV12-3/TRBV12-4
CDR3aa: CASSLGTSGRVQETQYF

j_gene: TRBJ1-2
v_gene: TRBV20-1
CDR3aa: CSAQGAGHPEGGYTF